Below are 4 T cell receptor beta chains sequenced from a single sample in a study of human T cells and chemical hapten exposure. Time point of the sample: patch test 2, 6 weeks after DPC sensitization. Treatment defined: therapeutic diphenylcyclopropenone sensitization with weekly scalp DPC. TCRdb re-called the RACE reads with MiXCR, one entry per CDR3 protein. The data show about 40,000 distinct CDR3 sequences, approximately 3.5% seen once. Sequencing was performed on whole blood, taken in connection with sensitization to the hapten diphenylcyclopropenone (DPC). These receptors were collected from a man aged 40-55 years with alopecia areata. Some clones in this sample may be carry-over from other donors' samples.

This clonotype was counted many times. CDR3 residues: CAIRALTADTGELFF. CDR3 nucleotide sequence: TGTGCCATCAGAGCGTTGACAGCTGACACCGGGGAGCTGTTTTTT. The V call is TRBV10-3, the J call TRBJ2-2; a weak D match, TRBD1 (5 bases). V was trimmed by 6 bases and J by 3 bases, leaving 14 bases between them. This CDR3 has 15 amino acids. Germline V CDR1 and CDR2: ENHRY, SYGVKD.

This clonotype was detected ten times or more. The chain has TRBV12-3 or TRBV12-4 and TRBJ2-3; 7 bases line up with TRBD2. This CDR3 spans 16 amino acids. J gave up 4 bases and V 2 bases, and 9 bases lay outside the gene matches. In DNA form, the CDR3 reads TGTGCCAGCAGTTTACGCGGGAGTTCCCGCGCAGATACGCAGTATTTT. Its translation: CASSLRGSSRADTQYF.

In its sample, this clonotype was seen many times. The chain links TRBV2 to TRBJ1-1, with D uncertain. The V and J ends lost 1 base and 4 bases respectively, with 7 bases between them. Germline CDR1 reads SNHLY; CDR2 reads FYNNEI. The CDR3 is 13 amino acids. CDR3 coding DNA: TGTGCCAGCAGTGAAGACCGGACCACTGAAGCTTTCTTT. Its protein product is CASSEDRTTEAFF.

The sample holds many counts of this clonotype. This chain uses TRBV5-1 with TRBJ1-1; weak D call: TRBD1 (5 bases). V dropped 1 base and J dropped 4 bases, with 8 bases sitting between them. The CDR3 totals 13 residues. Germline CDR1 is SGHRS and CDR2 is YFSETQ. Here the CDR3 DNA reads TGCGCCAGCAGCTTGTTGGGGGGCACTGAAGCTTTCTTT. Its translation: CASSLLGGTEAFF.